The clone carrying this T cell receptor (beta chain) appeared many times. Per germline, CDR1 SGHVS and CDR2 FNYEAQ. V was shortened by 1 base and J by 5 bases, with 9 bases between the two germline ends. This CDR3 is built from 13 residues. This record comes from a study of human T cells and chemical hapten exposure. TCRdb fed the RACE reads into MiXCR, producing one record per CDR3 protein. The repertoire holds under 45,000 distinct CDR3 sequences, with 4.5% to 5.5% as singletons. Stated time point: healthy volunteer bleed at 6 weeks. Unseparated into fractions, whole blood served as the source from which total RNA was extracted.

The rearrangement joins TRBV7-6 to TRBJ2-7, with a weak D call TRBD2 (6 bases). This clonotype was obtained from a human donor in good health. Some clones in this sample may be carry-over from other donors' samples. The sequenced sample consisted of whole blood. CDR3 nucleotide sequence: TGTGCCAGCAGCTTAGGTCGGGGGAACGAGCAGTACTTC. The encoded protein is CASSLGRGNEQYF.